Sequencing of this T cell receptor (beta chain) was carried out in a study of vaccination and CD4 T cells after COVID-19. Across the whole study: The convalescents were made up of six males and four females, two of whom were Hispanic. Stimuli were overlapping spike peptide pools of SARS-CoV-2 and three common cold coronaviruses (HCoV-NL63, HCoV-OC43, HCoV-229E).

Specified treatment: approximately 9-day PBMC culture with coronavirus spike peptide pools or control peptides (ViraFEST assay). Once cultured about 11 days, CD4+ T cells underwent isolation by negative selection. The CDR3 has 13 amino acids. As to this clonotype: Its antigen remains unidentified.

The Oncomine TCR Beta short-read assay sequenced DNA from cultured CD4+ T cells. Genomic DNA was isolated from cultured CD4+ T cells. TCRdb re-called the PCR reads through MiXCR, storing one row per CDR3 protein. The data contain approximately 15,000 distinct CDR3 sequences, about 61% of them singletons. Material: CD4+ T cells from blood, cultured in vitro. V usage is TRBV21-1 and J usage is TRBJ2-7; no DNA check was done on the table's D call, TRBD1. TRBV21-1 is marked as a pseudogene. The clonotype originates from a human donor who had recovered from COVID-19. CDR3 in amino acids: CASRLQDGYEQYF. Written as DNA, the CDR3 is TGTGCCAGCAGGTTACAGGATGGGTACGAGCAGTACTTC.